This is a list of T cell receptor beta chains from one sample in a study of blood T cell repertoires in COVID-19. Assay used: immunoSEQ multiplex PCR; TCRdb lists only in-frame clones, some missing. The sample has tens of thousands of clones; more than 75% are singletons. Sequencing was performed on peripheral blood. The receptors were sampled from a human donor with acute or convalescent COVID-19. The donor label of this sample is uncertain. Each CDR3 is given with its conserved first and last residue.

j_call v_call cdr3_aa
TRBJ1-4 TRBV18 CASSPYKDRGNEKLFF
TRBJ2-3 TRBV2 CASSTNRGATDTQYF
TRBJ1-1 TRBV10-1 CASSQTGSEAFF
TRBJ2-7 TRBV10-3 CAISGQATAQYEQYF
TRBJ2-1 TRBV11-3 CASSLIAGSFDEQFF
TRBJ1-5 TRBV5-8 CASSLQSYNQPQHF
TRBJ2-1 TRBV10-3 CAISLLGGDEQFF
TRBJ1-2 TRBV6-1 CASSDGPGQGAIGYTF
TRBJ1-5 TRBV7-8 CASSLTENQPQHF
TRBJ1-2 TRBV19 CASTLDRGYGYTF
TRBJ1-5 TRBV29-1 CSVQSVSDQPQHF
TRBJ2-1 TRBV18 CASSPGQDRNEQFF
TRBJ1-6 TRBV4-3 CASSQLEVNSPLHF
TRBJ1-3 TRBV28 CASSLGTGANTIYF
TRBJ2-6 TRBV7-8 CASSWGGHASSGANVLTF
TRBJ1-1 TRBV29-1 CSVAGQEAFF
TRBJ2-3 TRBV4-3 CASSPNSGRAADTQYF
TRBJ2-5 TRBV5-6 CASSLLVLAGGRETQYF
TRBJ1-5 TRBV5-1 CASSLGDRFFGDQPQHF
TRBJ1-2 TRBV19 CASSTLTGAGDGYTF
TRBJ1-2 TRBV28 CASSSNDRGQSYGYTF
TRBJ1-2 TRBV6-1 CASSETSSYSNYGYTF
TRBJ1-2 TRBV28 CASRGQGEGYTF
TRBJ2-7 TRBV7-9 CASSYGTGGGYEQYF
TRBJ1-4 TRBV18 CASSPNPGEGEEKLFF
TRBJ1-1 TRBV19 CASRRGQAENTEAFF
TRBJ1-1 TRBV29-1 CSVQLGQKNTEAFF
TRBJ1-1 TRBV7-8 CASSRGTGGTEAFF